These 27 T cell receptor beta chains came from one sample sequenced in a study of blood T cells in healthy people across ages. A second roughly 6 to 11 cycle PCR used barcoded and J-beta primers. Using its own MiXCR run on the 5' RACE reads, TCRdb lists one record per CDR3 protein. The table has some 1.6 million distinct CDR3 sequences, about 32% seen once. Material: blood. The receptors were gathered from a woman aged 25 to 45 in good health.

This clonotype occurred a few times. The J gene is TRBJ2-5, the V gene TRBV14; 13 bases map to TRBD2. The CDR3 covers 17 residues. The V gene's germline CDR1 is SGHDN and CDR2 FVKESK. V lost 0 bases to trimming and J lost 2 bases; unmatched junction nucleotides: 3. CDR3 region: CASSQELAGGVQETQYF. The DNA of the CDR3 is TGTGCCAGCAGCCAAGAACTAGCGGGGGGGGTGCAAGAGACCCAGTACTTC.

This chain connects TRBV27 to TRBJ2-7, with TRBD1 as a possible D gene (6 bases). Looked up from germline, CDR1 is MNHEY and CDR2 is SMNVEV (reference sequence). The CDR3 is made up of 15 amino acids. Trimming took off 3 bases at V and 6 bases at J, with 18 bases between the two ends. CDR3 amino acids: CASSLGAGPGVEQYF. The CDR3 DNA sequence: TGTGCCAGCAGTTTGGGAGCAGGCCCAGGGGTCGAGCAGTACTTC.

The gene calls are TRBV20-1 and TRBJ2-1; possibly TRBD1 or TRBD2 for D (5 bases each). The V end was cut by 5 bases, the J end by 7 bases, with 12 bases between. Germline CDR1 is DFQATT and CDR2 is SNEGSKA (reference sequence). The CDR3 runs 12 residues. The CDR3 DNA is TGCAGTGCTCCAGGGACCACGAATGAGCAGTTCTTC. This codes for CSAPGTTNEQFF.

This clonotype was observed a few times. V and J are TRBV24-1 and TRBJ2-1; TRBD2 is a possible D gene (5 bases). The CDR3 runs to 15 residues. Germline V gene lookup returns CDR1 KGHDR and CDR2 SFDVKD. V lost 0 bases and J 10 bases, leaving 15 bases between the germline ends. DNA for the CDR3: TGTGCCACCAGTGATTTGCCGGCCGGCGGGTCCGAGCAGTTCTTC. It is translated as CATSDLPAGGSEQFF.

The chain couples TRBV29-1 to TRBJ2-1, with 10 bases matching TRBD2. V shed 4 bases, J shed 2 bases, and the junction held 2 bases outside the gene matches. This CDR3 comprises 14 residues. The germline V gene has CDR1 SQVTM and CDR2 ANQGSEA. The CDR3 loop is CSVGAGGTYNEQFF. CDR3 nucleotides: TGCAGCGTTGGAGCGGGGGGGACCTACAATGAGCAGTTCTTC.

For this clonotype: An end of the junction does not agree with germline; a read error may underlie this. In DNA, the CDR3 is TGTGCCAGCAGGTACTCGTTGGGCGATACGCAGTATTTT. It is translated as CASRYSLGDTQYF. V and J are TRBV6-5 and TRBJ2-3, with D unresolved. CDR1 and CDR2 from the germline V gene are MNHEY and SVGAGI. This CDR3 is built from 13 residues.

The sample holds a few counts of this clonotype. The CDR3 spells CASSFSDRLAGELFF. The CDR3 DNA follows: TGTGCCAGCAGCTTCAGCGACAGGCTCGCCGGGGAGCTGTTTTTT. This chain uses TRBV7-2 with TRBJ2-2; the D gene is possibly TRBD1 (6 bases). Trimming took off 3 bases at V and 6 bases at J, with 14 bases between the two ends. Germline-derived CDR1 and CDR2 are SGHTA and FQGNSA. The CDR3 consists of 15 residues.

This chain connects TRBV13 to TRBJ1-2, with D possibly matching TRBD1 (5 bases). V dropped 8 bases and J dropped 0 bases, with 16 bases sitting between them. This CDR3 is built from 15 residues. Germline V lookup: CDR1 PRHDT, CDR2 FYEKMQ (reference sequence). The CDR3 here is CASGPVGGANYGYTF. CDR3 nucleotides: TGTGCCAGCGGCCCAGTGGGGGGAGCTAACTATGGCTACACCTTC.

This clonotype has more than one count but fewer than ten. The CDR3 nucleotides read TGTGCCAGCAGCTCTACACTTTTAGGGGGTGGGGATACGCAGTATTTT. Protein sequence: CASSSTLLGGGDTQYF. The chain carries TRBV7-3 and TRBJ2-3; D perhaps matches TRBD1 (6 bases). The V end lost 4 bases, the J end lost 6 bases, and 20 bases lay between the germline ends. The CDR3 is 16 amino acids. CDR1 SGHTA and CDR2 FQGTGA come from the germline V gene.

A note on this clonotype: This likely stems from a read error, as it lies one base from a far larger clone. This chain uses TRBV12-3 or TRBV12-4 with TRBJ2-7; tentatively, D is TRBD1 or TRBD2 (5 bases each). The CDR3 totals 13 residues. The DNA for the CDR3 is TGTGCCAGCAGTTTGGGGGTCTCCTACGAGCGGTACTTC. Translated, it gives CASSLGVSYERYF.

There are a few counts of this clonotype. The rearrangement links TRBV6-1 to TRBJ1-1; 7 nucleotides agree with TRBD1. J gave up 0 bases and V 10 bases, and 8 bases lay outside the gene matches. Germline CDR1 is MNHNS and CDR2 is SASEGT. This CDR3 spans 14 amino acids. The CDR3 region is CATGTAWLNTEAFF. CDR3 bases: TGTGCCACAGGGACAGCTTGGTTGAACACTGAAGCTTTCTTT.

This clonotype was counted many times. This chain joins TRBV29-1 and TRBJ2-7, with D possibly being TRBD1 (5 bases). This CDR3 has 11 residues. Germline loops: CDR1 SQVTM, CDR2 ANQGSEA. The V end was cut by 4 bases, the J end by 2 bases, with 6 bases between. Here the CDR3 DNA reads TGCAGCGTTGCAGGGACCTACGAGCAGTACTTC. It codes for CSVAGTYEQYF.

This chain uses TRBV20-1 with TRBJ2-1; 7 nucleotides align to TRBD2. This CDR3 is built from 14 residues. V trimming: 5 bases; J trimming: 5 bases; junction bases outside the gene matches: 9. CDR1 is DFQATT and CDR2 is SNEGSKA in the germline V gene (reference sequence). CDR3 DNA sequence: TGCAGTGCTCTACGGGAGGTGTTACACAATGAGCAGTTCTTC. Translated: CSALREVLHNEQFF.

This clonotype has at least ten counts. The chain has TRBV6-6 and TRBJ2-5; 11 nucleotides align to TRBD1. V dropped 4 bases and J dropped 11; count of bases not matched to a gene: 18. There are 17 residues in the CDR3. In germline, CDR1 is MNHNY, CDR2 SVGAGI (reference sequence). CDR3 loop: CASSWPQGGQGAPTQYF. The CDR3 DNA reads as TGTGCCAGCAGTTGGCCCCAGGGTGGACAGGGGGCCCCGACTCAGTACTTC.

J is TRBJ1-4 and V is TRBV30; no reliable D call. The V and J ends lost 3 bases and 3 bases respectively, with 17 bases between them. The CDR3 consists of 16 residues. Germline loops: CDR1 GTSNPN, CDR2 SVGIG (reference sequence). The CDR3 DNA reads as TGTGCCTGGAGCTCCCGAGGGAGTGCAGCTAATGAAAAACTGTTTTTT. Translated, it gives CAWSSRGSAANEKLFF.

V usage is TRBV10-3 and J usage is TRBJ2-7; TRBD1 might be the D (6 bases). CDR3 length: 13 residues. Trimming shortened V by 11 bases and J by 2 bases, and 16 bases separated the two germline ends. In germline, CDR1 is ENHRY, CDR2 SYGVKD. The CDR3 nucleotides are TGTGCCGTCACCCGACAGGTACCCTACGAGCAGTACTTC. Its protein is CAVTRQVPYEQYF.

CDR3 DNA sequence: TGTGCCAGCAGTGTCTTACTAGCGGGAGTCGTCGATGAGCAGTTCTTC. It translates to CASSVLLAGVVDEQFF. V usage is TRBV6-1 and J usage is TRBJ2-1; the match to TRBD2 covers 11 bases. CDR1 and CDR2 from the germline V gene are MNHNS and SASEGT. This CDR3 is built from 16 residues. With 4 bases clipped from V and 8 bases from J, the junction kept 10 bases outside the gene matches.

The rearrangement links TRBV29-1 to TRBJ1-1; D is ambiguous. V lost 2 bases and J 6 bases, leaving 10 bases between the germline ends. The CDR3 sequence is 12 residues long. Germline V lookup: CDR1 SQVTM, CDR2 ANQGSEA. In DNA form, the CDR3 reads TGCAGCGTTGAATCCACCGGGCCTGAAGCTTTCTTT. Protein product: CSVESTGPEAFF.

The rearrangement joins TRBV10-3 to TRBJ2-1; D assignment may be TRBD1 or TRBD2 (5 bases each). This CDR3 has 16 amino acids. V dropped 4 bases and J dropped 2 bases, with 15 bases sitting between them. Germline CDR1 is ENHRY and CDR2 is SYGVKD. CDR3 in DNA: TGTGCCATCAGTGGGGGCGGCCTGGGGGCCTACAATGAGCAGTTCTTC. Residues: CAISGGGLGAYNEQFF.

CDR3: CASSIEGGYGNTIYF. The CDR3 DNA sequence: TGCGCCAGCAGCATTGAAGGAGGATATGGAAACACCATATATTTT. This sequence joins TRBV5-1 and TRBJ1-3; D is uncertain. The V end lost 4 bases, the J end lost 3 bases, and 14 bases lay between the germline ends. The length of the CDR3 is 15 residues. Per germline, CDR1 SGHRS and CDR2 YFSETQ.

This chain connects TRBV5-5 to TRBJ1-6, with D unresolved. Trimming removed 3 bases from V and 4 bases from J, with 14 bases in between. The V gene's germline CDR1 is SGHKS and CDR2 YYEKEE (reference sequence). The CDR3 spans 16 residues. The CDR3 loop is CASSSFFKEYNSPLHF. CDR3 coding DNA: TGTGCCAGCAGCTCGTTTTTTAAGGAGTATAATTCACCCCTCCACTTT.

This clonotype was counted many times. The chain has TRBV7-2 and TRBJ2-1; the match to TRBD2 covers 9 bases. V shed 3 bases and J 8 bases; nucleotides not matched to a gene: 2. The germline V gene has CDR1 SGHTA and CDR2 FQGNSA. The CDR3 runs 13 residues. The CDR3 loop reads CASSFASGDEQFF. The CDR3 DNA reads TGTGCCAGCAGCTTCGCTAGCGGGGATGAGCAGTTCTTC.

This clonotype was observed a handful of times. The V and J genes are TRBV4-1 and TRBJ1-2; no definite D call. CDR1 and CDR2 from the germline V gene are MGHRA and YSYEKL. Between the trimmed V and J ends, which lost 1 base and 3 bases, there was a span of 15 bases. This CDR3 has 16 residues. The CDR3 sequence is CASSQGLAPEDYGYTF. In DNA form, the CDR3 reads TGCGCCAGCAGCCAAGGCCTCGCGCCGGAAGACTATGGCTACACCTTC.

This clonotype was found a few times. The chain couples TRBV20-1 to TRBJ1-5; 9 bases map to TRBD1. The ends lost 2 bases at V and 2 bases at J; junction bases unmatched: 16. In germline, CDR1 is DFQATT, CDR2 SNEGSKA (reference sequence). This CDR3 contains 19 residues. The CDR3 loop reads CSARSLADRGGGGNQPQHF. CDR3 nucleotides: TGCAGTGCTAGATCCCTAGCGGACAGGGGAGGAGGTGGCAATCAGCCCCAGCATTTT.

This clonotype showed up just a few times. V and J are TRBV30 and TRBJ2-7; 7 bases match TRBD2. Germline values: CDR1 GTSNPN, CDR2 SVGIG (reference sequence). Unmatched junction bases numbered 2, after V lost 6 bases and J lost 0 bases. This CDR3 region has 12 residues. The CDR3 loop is CACRDYSYEQYF. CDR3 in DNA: TGTGCCTGCCGGGACTACTCCTACGAGCAGTACTTC.

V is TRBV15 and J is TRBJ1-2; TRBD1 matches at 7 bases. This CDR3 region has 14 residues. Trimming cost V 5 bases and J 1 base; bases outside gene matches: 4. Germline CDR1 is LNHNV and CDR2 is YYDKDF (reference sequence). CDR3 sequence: CATSDGDSNYGYTF. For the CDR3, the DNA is TGTGCCACCAGCGATGGGGACAGTAACTATGGCTACACCTTC.

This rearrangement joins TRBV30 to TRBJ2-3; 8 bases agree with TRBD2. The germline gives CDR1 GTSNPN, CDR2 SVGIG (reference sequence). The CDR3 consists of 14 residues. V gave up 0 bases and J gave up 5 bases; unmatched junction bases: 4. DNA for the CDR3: TGTGCCTGGAGTGTAGCGGGGGTTGGAGATACGCAGTATTTT. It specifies CAWSVAGVGDTQYF.